One and the same sample provided the 22 T cell receptor beta chains below, sequenced in a study of vaccination and CD4 T cells after COVID-19. Their recognized antigens are unknown. Cultured CD4+ T-cell DNA underwent Oncomine TCR Beta short-read sequencing. From the PCR reads, TCRdb called clonotypes with MiXCR, one entry per CDR3 protein. The profile shows 20,000 to 25,000 distinct CDR3 sequences, 46% of them singletons. Stated time point: late sampling 161 to 241 days after vaccination in a few convalescent patients. The treatment is: approximately 9-day PBMC culture with coronavirus spike peptide pools or control peptides (ViraFEST assay). Sequencing used CD4+ T cells from blood, cultured in vitro, obtained about 7 months after SARS-CoV-2 vaccination. All receptors derive from a human donor who had recovered from COVID-19.

The table lists this clonotype with a few counts. The V gene is TRBV7-9, the J gene TRBJ2-7; no clear D. This CDR3 contains 11 residues. Trimming cost V 2 bases and J 4 bases, with 3 bases left between them. Germline V gives CDR1 SEHNR, CDR2 FQNEAQ (reference sequence). The CDR3 is CASSLRYEQYF. In nucleotides, the CDR3 is TGTGCCAGCAGCTTAAGATACGAGCAGTACTTC.

This chain uses TRBV27 with TRBJ1-5, with D unclear. In germline, CDR1 is MNHEY, CDR2 SMNVEV (reference sequence). CDR3 length equals 16 residues. V lost 5 bases to trimming and J lost 0 bases, with 14 bases between them. In DNA form, the CDR3 reads TGTGCCAGCAGTCCGACGGGAGTCTATAGCAATCAGCCCCAGCATTTT. Protein product: CASSPTGVYSNQPQHF.

This chain links TRBV20-1 with TRBJ1-2, with 7 nucleotides matching TRBD1. CDR1 is DFQATT, CDR2 SNEGSKA, per germline (reference sequence). The length of the CDR3 is 16 residues. J was trimmed by 4 bases and V by 1 base; bases with no gene match: 12. CDR3 amino acids: CSARGWYSGQSYGYTF. The CDR3 coding sequence is TGCAGTGCTAGAGGGTGGTACTCGGGACAGAGCTATGGCTACACCTTC.

The chain has TRBV5-4 and TRBJ2-5, with D unresolved. Germline V gene lookup returns CDR1 SGHNT and CDR2 YYREEE (reference sequence). V was shortened by 4 bases and J by 5 bases, with 9 bases between the two germline ends. The CDR3 length is 12 residues. The CDR3 sequence is CASSSSRETQYF. Here the CDR3 DNA reads TGTGCCAGCAGCAGCTCCCGGGAGACCCAGTACTTC.

This rearrangement joins TRBV20-1 to TRBJ2-1, with 7 bases that match TRBD1. The CDR3 has 15 amino acids. Germline V gene lookup returns CDR1 DFQATT and CDR2 SNEGSKA (reference sequence). V lost 2 bases to trimming and J lost 8 bases; unmatched junction nucleotides: 12. In nucleotides, the CDR3 is TGCAGTGCTAGATCACACAGGGGTTTGGGAGATGAGCAGTTCTTC. Translated: CSARSHRGLGDEQFF.

This clonotype occurred once. Given the absence of the conserved phenylalanine or tryptophan at the CDR3 end, a read error is likely. The chain employs TRBV7-3 and TRBJ1-5; tentatively, D is TRBD1 (6 bases). This CDR3 has 13 residues. The germline CDR1 and CDR2 sequences are SGHTA and FQGTGA. V shed 5 bases and J shed 6 bases, with 11 bases lying between them. DNA of the CDR3: TGTGCCAGCAGCCGAGGGGGGGGTCAGCCCCAGCATTCT. It codes for CASSRGGGQPQHS.

This rearrangement joins TRBV7-2 to TRBJ2-7, with D tentatively TRBD1 (5 bases). Germline lookup yields CDR1 SGHTA and CDR2 FQGNSA. This CDR3 spans 14 amino acids. Deletions cut 2 bases from V and 6 bases from J, with 14 bases between. Written as DNA, the CDR3 is TGTGCCAGCAGCTTAACCCTGCAGGGAAGCGAGCAGTACTTC. Translating it yields CASSLTLQGSEQYF.

The chain links TRBV29-1 to TRBJ1-1; D gene unclear. The CDR3 has 13 residues. Germline V gives CDR1 SQVTM, CDR2 ANQGSEA. Between the trimmed V and J ends, which lost 6 bases and 1 base, there was a span of 12 bases. CDR3 sequence: CSVRIGRNTEAFF. DNA of the CDR3: TGCAGCGTCCGGATAGGCCGGAACACTGAAGCTTTCTTT.

V is TRBV19 and J is TRBJ1-2; tentatively, D is TRBD1 (5 bases). The CDR3 loop spans 14 amino acids. Germline CDR1 is LNHDA and CDR2 is SQIVND (reference sequence). Deletions cut 5 bases from V and 4 bases from J, with 14 bases between. This CDR3 reads CASSLGGKGYGYTF. The CDR3 region has the DNA TGTGCCAGTAGTCTGGGGGGAAAGGGCTATGGCTACACCTTC.

This chain connects TRBV7-6 to TRBJ1-6; D unclear. Deletions cut 2 bases from V and 4 bases from J, with 9 bases between. Germline V gene lookup returns CDR1 SGHVS and CDR2 FNYEAQ. The length of the CDR3 is 15 residues. The CDR3 reads CASSLSVGYNSPLHF. The CDR3 nucleotides read TGTGCCAGCAGCTTATCCGTAGGGTATAATTCACCCCTCCACTTT.

The chain uses TRBV7-3 and TRBJ2-6; weak D call: TRBD1 (6 bases). Trimming took off 5 bases at V and 2 bases at J, with 7 bases between the two ends. Per germline, CDR1 SGHTA and CDR2 FQGTGA. This CDR3 is 14 amino acids long. The CDR3 is CASSEGAGANVLTF. In DNA, the CDR3 is TGTGCCAGCAGCGAGGGGGCTGGGGCCAACGTCCTGACTTTC.

The rearrangement uses TRBV7-2 and TRBJ2-7, with a tentative D call TRBD2 (5 bases). The CDR3 consists of 15 residues. The V and J ends lost 4 bases and 7 bases respectively, with 20 bases between them. The V gene's germline CDR1 is SGHTA and CDR2 FQGNSA. Here the CDR3 DNA reads TGTGCCAGCAGCTACAACCGGCTAGCACTGGGGGAGCAGTACTTC. It translates to CASSYNRLALGEQYF.

This clonotype turned up a few times. Relative to the germline gene, one junction end is altered; a read error may explain this. The chain uses TRBV7-7 and TRBJ2-5; D assignment may be TRBD1 or TRBD2 (5 bases each). This CDR3 has 16 residues. From germline, CDR1 is SSHAT and CDR2 FNYEAQ (reference sequence). This CDR3 is CASSPRAGRPGETQYF. The CDR3, as DNA: TGTGCTAGCAGCCCTCGGGCAGGGAGACCAGGAGAGACCCAGTACTTC.

The chain has TRBV15 and TRBJ2-3, with 9 positions matching TRBD2. The V segment lost 1 base and the J segment 5 bases; nucleotides outside the gene matches: 4. Germline V CDR1 and CDR2: LNHNV, YYDKDF (reference sequence). The CDR3 consists of 15 residues. The CDR3 loop reads CATSRVRAGGDTQYF. For the CDR3, the DNA is TGTGCCACCAGCAGAGTCAGAGCGGGAGGAGATACGCAGTATTTT.

Worth noting for this clonotype: One end of the junction is discordant with germline, which a read error may explain. The rearrangement links TRBV20-1 to TRBJ1-6; perhaps TRBD1 as D (6 bases). Germline V gene lookup returns CDR1 DFQATT and CDR2 SNEGSKA (reference sequence). The CDR3 extends over 18 amino acids. CDR3: CRARVGEQGQTSNSPLHF. The CDR3 DNA sequence: TGCAGAGCTAGAGTTGGAGAACAGGGTCAAACGTCGAATTCACCCCTCCACTTT.

This sequence joins TRBV7-2 and TRBJ1-2; 8 bases line up with TRBD1. Germline CDR1 SGHTA, CDR2 FQGNSA. This CDR3 contains 16 residues. Trimming removed 3 bases from V and 4 bases from J; junction bases left unmatched: 10. The CDR3 DNA reads TGTGCCAGCAGCTTCCCAACGGGACAGGCGGCCTATGGCTACACCTTC. Encoded protein: CASSFPTGQAAYGYTF.

Comment on this clonotype: This is likely a read error, given that the CDR3 carries no conserved phenylalanine or tryptophan at its end. Because the CDR3's place on the DNA is in doubt, the DNA is left out and the CDR3 is given as listed by TCRdb. The chain combines TRBV24-1 with TRBJ2-3; the table's D gene call, TRBD1, was not cross checked with the DNA. The CDR3 spans 13 residues, counting both ends. Germline V gives CDR1 KGHDR, CDR2 SFDVKD. Here the CDR3 reads CAMPRGMYTPPGG.

The chain is built from TRBV5-8 and TRBJ2-3; TRBD1 matches 7 bases. The CDR3 is 16 residues long. The V segment lost 2 bases and the J segment 4 bases; nucleotides outside the gene matches: 10. CDR1 and CDR2 (germline): SGHTS, YDEGEE. CDR3 DNA sequence: TGTGCCAGCAGCTTCAATGACGACAGGGCGGCAGATACGCAGTATTTT. Encoded protein: CASSFNDDRAADTQYF.

This clonotype was seen a handful of times. This chain uses TRBV20-1 with TRBJ2-3; 8 nucleotides line up with TRBD1. J was trimmed by 3 bases and V by 3 bases; bases with no gene match: 5. The CDR3 totals 14 residues. In germline, CDR1 is DFQATT, CDR2 SNEGSKA (reference sequence). CDR3 nucleotide sequence: TGCAGTGCTAGGGACAGGGTAGGGACAGATACGCAGTATTTT. The encoded protein is CSARDRVGTDTQYF.

This clonotype was detected a few times. The chain is built from TRBV9 and TRBJ1-2; D gene ambiguous. The V and J ends lost 0 bases and 6 bases respectively, with 9 bases between them. Germline assignment: CDR1 SGDLS and CDR2 YYNGEE. The CDR3 spans 13 residues. CDR3 bases: TGTGCCAGCAGCGTAGGGAGACTCAATGGCTACACCTTC. It is translated as CASSVGRLNGYTF.

The chain couples TRBV6-1 to TRBJ2-1; maybe TRBD1 (5 bases). The germline CDR1 and CDR2 sequences are MNHNS and SASEGT. The CDR3 length is 15 residues. The V gene lost 3 bases and the J gene lost 6 bases, with 15 bases spanning the gap. For the CDR3, the DNA is TGTGCCAGCAGTGAGTTAGGGAAAGGGGCCAATGAGCAGTTCTTC. Its protein is CASSELGKGANEQFF.

This clonotype has just one count. This rearrangement joins TRBV30 to TRBJ2-5; D call uncertain. The CDR3 spans 13 residues. V shed 3 bases and J shed 10 bases, with 18 bases lying between them. CDR1 and CDR2 from the germline V gene are GTSNPN and SVGIG (reference sequence). The chain's CDR3 is CAWRDLGLLVQYF. The CDR3 nucleotides are TGTGCCTGGAGGGATCTCGGCTTGTTGGTCCAGTACTTC.